This passage covers 7 T cell receptor beta chains from one sample sequenced in a study of cytomegalovirus exposure and HLA in healthy donors. Here immunoSEQ multiplex PCR was the method, and the copy in TCRdb shows in-frame clones only, minus some. The data show some 64,000 clones, with 90% to 96% seen just once and less than 1.5% held by the top ten. Sequencing used PBMCs. The origin of the receptors is a young woman in good health and CMV-seronegative.

This CDR3 is CASSPGQGRAWDGNTIYF. Here the CDR3 DNA reads TGTGCCAGCTCACCCGGACAGGGCCGAGCCTGGGATGGAAACACCATATATTTT. This rearrangement joins TRBV18 to TRBJ1-3, with TRBD1 identical over 8 bases. Germline lookup yields CDR1 KGHSH and CDR2 LQKENI. There are 18 residues in the CDR3. The ends lost 3 bases at V and 3 bases at J; junction bases unmatched: 13.

This chain uses TRBV7-3 with TRBJ1-1, with 9 bases identical to TRBD1. After removal of 5 bases from V and 3 bases from J, the junction contained 1 base not matched to a gene. Germline CDR1 SGHTA, CDR2 FQGTGA. The CDR3 has 13 residues. CDR3 sequence: CASSRQGDTEAFF. CDR3 sequence (DNA): TGTGCCAGCAGCAGACAGGGGGACACTGAAGCTTTCTTT.

In its sample, this clone was seen once. The chain combines TRBV5-1 with TRBJ2-7; D not resolved. Per germline, CDR1 SGHRS and CDR2 YFSETQ. V was shortened by 4 bases and J by 0 bases, with 5 bases between the two germline ends. The CDR3 length is 12 residues. The CDR3 region has the DNA TGCGCCAGCAGCGCACACTCCTACGAGCAGTACTTC. Its protein product is CASSAHSYEQYF. Full variable domain (remainder filled in from reference TRBV5-1 and TRBJ2-7): KAGVTQTPRYLIKTRGQQVTLSCSPISGHRSVSWYQQTPGQGLQFLFEYFSETQRNKGNFPGRFSGRQFSNSRSEMNVSTLELGDSALYLCASSAHSYEQYFGPGTRLTVT.

The genes are TRBV19 and TRBJ1-4; D not resolved. The germline V and J ends were trimmed by 7 bases and 8 bases, with 23 bases remaining between them. Per the germline V gene, CDR1 is LNHDA and CDR2 is SQIVND (reference sequence). The CDR3 has 16 residues. The CDR3 sequence is CASTPARVAGGEKLFF. The DNA of the CDR3 is TGTGCCAGTACCCCCGCGCGGGTCGCTGGCGGCGAAAAACTGTTTTTT.

This clone was recorded once. The CDR3 DNA reads TGTGCCAGCAGTTACACAGGGGACCCCAATCAGCCCCAGCATTTT. Translating it yields CASSYTGDPNQPQHF. The chain joins TRBV6-5 to TRBJ1-5; 7 bases line up with TRBD1. This CDR3 region has 15 residues. V dropped 2 bases and J dropped 3; count of bases not matched to a gene: 4. Germline V lookup: CDR1 MNHEY, CDR2 SVGAGI.

The chain's CDR3 is CSVESGGRQFF. For the CDR3, the DNA is TGCAGCGTTGAAAGCGGGGGGCGTCAGTTCTTC. The chain couples TRBV29-1 to TRBJ2-1, with 9 nucleotides matching TRBD2. V lost 2 bases and J lost 13; bases outside the gene matches: 3. The CDR3 totals 11 residues. CDR1 is SQVTM and CDR2 is ANQGSEA in the germline V gene.

The chain uses TRBV7-3 and TRBJ2-2, with D maybe TRBD2 (6 bases). Per germline, CDR1 SGHTA and CDR2 FQGTGA. The V gene lost 8 bases and the J gene lost 0 bases, with 10 bases spanning the gap. This CDR3 has 14 residues. The CDR3 region has the DNA TGTGCCAGCCGGTGGAGGGCGAACACCGGGGAGCTGTTTTTT. Encoded protein: CASRWRANTGELFF.